The 10 T cell receptor beta chains below all came from one sample that was sequenced in a study of T cell responses to AZD1222 COVID-19 vaccine. TCRdb's table, derived via immunoSEQ multiplex PCR, lists solely in-frame clones and lacks some. The repertoire consists of approximately 100,000 clones, with approximately 89% occurring once and the leading ten covering roughly 20%. The sample consisted of peripheral blood, taken on day 0 of AZD1222 vaccination. These receptors came from an adult in good health.

This clone came up once. The rearrangement links TRBV12-3 or TRBV12-4 to TRBJ1-1, with D perhaps TRBD1 (6 bases). The ends were cut back, 4 bases at V and 11 bases at J, with 17 bases in the middle. This CDR3 spans 13 amino acids. This CDR3 is CASSSGVGNKAFF. The CDR3 nucleotides read TGTGCCAGCAGTTCAGGGGTGGGTAACAAGGCTTTCTTT.

This chain joins TRBV5-1 and TRBJ2-5; D unresolved. Per the germline V gene, CDR1 is SGHRS and CDR2 is YFSETQ. This CDR3 has 14 residues. The V and J ends lost 1 base and 1 base respectively, with 8 bases between them. This CDR3 reads CASSLSSSQETQYF. In nucleotides, the CDR3 is TGCGCCAGCAGCTTGTCCTCCTCCCAAGAGACCCAGTACTTC.

This chain connects TRBV11-2 to TRBJ2-3; 10 bases fit TRBD2. CDR3 length: 15 amino acids. CDR1 and CDR2 (germline): SGHAT, FQNNGV. V trimming: 5 bases; J trimming: 3 bases; junction bases outside the gene matches: 5. The CDR3 spells CASSTRAGGTDTQYF. The CDR3 DNA is TGTGCCAGCAGCACCCGAGCGGGGGGGACAGATACGCAGTATTTT.

The chain uses TRBV28 and TRBJ1-5; D not certain. Trimming cost V 4 bases and J 4 bases, with 11 bases left between them. Germline-derived CDR1 and CDR2 are MDHEN and SYDVKM. The CDR3 contains 14 residues. For the CDR3, the DNA is TGTGCCAGCAGTTCCTCCATAACTAATCAGCCCCAGCATTTT. It yields the protein CASSSSITNQPQHF.

Points on this clone: Other DNA sequences in the sample encode the same CDR3. As DNA, the CDR3 is TGTGCCAGCAGTTTGCAGGGGACCTACGAGCAGTACTTC. It encodes CASSLQGTYEQYF. The rearrangement joins TRBV27 to TRBJ2-7; the D gene is possibly TRBD1 (6 bases). The CDR3 sequence is 13 residues long. V dropped 3 bases and J dropped 2 bases, with 8 bases sitting between them. CDR1 and CDR2 (germline): MNHEY, SMNVEV (reference sequence).

This sequence joins TRBV5-1 and TRBJ2-7, with a weak D call TRBD2 (5 bases). Trimming took 4 bases from V and 4 from J, leaving 15 bases between them. This CDR3 comprises 14 residues. In germline, CDR1 is SGHRS, CDR2 YFSETQ. Here the CDR3 reads CASSVRAQWYEQYF. CDR3 sequence (DNA): TGCGCCAGCAGCGTGAGGGCGCAGTGGTACGAGCAGTACTTC.

J is TRBJ2-2 and V is TRBV7-3; 7 nucleotides match TRBD1. In germline, CDR1 is SGHTA, CDR2 FQGTGA. The ends lost 5 bases at V and 6 bases at J; junction bases unmatched: 6. CDR3 length: 14 residues. The CDR3 region has the DNA TGTGCCAGCAGCGATACAGGGGTGGCCGGGGAGCTGTTTTTT. Protein: CASSDTGVAGELFF.

This chain connects TRBV19 to TRBJ1-1, with D possibly being TRBD1 (5 bases). The CDR3 length is 14 residues. Germline CDR1 and CDR2: LNHDA and SQIVND (reference sequence). The ends were cut back, 5 bases at V and 5 bases at J, with 15 bases in the middle. CDR3 in amino acids: CASSPGQGVTEAFF. The CDR3 DNA sequence: TGTGCCAGTAGTCCAGGCCAGGGAGTAACTGAAGCTTTCTTT.

This sequence joins TRBV18 and TRBJ2-7, with TRBD1 matching over 7 bases. The V gene's germline CDR1 is KGHSH and CDR2 LQKENI. CDR3 length equals 13 residues. The junction had 0 bases not matched to a gene; V was cut back by 1 base and J by 3 bases. This chain's CDR3 is CASSPRQGYEQYF. The CDR3 DNA follows: TGTGCCAGCTCACCACGACAGGGCTACGAGCAGTACTTC.

The chain employs TRBV30 and TRBJ2-7; the D gene is possibly TRBD2 (5 bases). This CDR3 spans 13 amino acids. The ends were cut back, 4 bases at V and 6 bases at J, with 16 bases in the middle. Germline loops: CDR1 GTSNPN, CDR2 SVGIG (reference sequence). CDR3 in amino acids: CAWMMRAWGEQYF. In DNA, the CDR3 is TGTGCCTGGATGATGAGGGCCTGGGGCGAGCAGTACTTC.